A single sample gave rise to the 28 T cell receptor beta chains below, sequenced in a study of breast tumors, draining lymph nodes, adjacent tissues. Samples came from axillary lymph nodes draining the breast cancer. TCRdb called the multiplex PCR reads again in MiXCR, with one record for every CDR3 protein. Of fewer than 300,000 distinct CDR3 sequences in the sample, 32% are singletons; the top ten hold roughly 1.3%. Sequenced material: axillary lymph node tissue. Receptors were obtained from a female donor with breast cancer. Some clones in this sample may be carry-over from other donors' samples.

For this clonotype: This could be a read error, since a much larger clone is one nucleotide away. The chain has TRBV6-2 or TRBV6-3 and TRBJ2-1; 8 bases match TRBD2. The CDR3 totals 16 residues. CDR1 and CDR2 (germline): MNHEY, SVGEGT. The CDR3 coding sequence is TGTGCCAGCAGTTACTCGAACGGGAGGGCCAAAAATGAGCAGTCCTTC. Protein product: CASSYSNGRAKNEQSF.

This clonotype has just one count. Germline and junction disagree at one end, which may indicate a read error. The chain combines TRBV2 with TRBJ1-5, with D hard to call. The CDR3 totals 16 residues. The germline CDR1 and CDR2 sequences are SNHLY and FYNNEI. CDR3 in DNA: TGTGCCAGCGCTCCGTTGGAGGGATCCCTCAATCGGCCCCAGCATTTT. This codes for CASAPLEGSLNRPQHF.

The chain couples TRBV19 to TRBJ1-2; D unresolved. Per the germline V gene, CDR1 is LNHDA and CDR2 is SQIVND (reference sequence). V gave up 3 bases and J gave up 4 bases, with 12 bases separating them. This CDR3 is 14 amino acids long. CDR3: CASSMGGGSYGYTF. CDR3 DNA sequence: TGTGCCAGTAGTATGGGAGGAGGCTCCTATGGCTACACCTTC.

The chain has TRBV3-1 and TRBJ2-1; D possibly uses TRBD1 or TRBD2 (5 bases each). Germline V gene lookup returns CDR1 LGHDT and CDR2 YNNKEL (reference sequence). CDR3 size: 13 residues. Trimming stripped 6 bases from V and 7 bases from J, with 13 bases between. Written as DNA, the CDR3 is TGTGCCAGCAGACAGGCGGGCGCGAATGAGCAGTTCTTC. Protein: CASRQAGANEQFF.

Concerning this clonotype: The CDR3 end shows no conserved phenylalanine or tryptophan, and so a read error is likely. The chain employs TRBV7-2 and TRBJ2-7, with D hard to call. This CDR3 region has 11 residues. Germline loops: CDR1 SGHTA, CDR2 FQGNSA. V was clipped by 5 bases and J by 3 bases, with 5 bases between them. The CDR3 sequence: CASSVNYEQYL. The CDR3, as DNA: TGTGCCAGCAGCGTCAACTACGAGCAGTACCTC.

This clonotype was observed many times. The chain carries TRBV20-1 and TRBJ1-3; D gene uncertain. Germline loops: CDR1 DFQATT, CDR2 SNEGSKA (reference sequence). The CDR3 has 15 residues. V was clipped by 5 bases and J by 3 bases, with 17 bases between them. CDR3 in DNA: TGCAGTGCTCTCCGGGAGAAGGAAGGTGGAAACACCATATATTTT. Amino acids: CSALREKEGGNTIYF.

The chain carries TRBV4-1 and TRBJ1-5; 8 nucleotides align to TRBD1. Per germline, CDR1 MGHRA and CDR2 YSYEKL. V lost 1 base and J lost 7; bases outside the gene matches: 9. There are 16 residues in the CDR3. In DNA form, the CDR3 reads TGCGCCAGCAGCCAAGGACAGGGGCTGGGGGAGCAGCCCCAGCATTTT. Protein product: CASSQGQGLGEQPQHF.

This clonotype was recorded at least ten times. The chain combines TRBV19 with TRBJ2-2; the match to TRBD2 covers 12 bases. V lost 8 bases to trimming and J lost 7 bases; unmatched junction nucleotides: 5. CDR3 length equals 14 residues. CDR1 and CDR2 (germline): LNHDA, SQIVND (reference sequence). In DNA, the CDR3 is TGTGCCAGTCTGACTAGCGGGAGTATCGGGGAGCTGTTTTTT. This gives the protein CASLTSGSIGELFF.

This clonotype was picked up many times. The chain combines TRBV6-1 with TRBJ2-5, with 7 bases fitting TRBD1. Germline trimming cut 5 bases from V and 5 bases from J; bases unmatched to any gene: 11. The CDR3 runs to 15 residues. From germline, CDR1 is MNHNS and CDR2 SASEGT. CDR3 nucleotide sequence: TGTGCCAGCAGTCCATCGACAGGGATTAGCGAGACCCAGTACTTC. Amino acids: CASSPSTGISETQYF.

This chain links TRBV12-3 or TRBV12-4 with TRBJ2-3; D may be TRBD1 (6 bases). With 6 bases removed from V and 2 bases from J, the gap between germline ends came to 12 bases. The length of the CDR3 is 14 residues. The CDR3 region has the DNA TGTGCCAGCAGAGGTCCAGGGGTCACAGATACGCAGTATTTT. It translates to CASRGPGVTDTQYF.

As to this clonotype: Since no conserved phenylalanine or tryptophan closes the CDR3, a read error is the likely cause. The DNA is left out, because the CDR3 cannot be placed on it with certainty; the CDR3 is given as TCRdb lists it. The CDR3 sequence: CASGKQGA. V is TRBV27 and J is TRBJ1-4; no check of the table's D call, TRBD1, against the DNA was made. From its first to its last residue, the CDR3 has 8 amino acids. The germline V gene has CDR1 MNHEY and CDR2 SMNVEV (reference sequence).

This clonotype came up once. The chain recombines TRBV6-5 with TRBJ1-6; D ambiguous. This CDR3 spans 14 amino acids. Germline CDR1 MNHEY, CDR2 SVGAGI. The ends were cut back, 5 bases at V and 10 bases at J, with 15 bases in the middle. CDR3 nucleotide sequence: TGTGCCAGCAGTAACCGCAGGTCGGAATCACCCCTCCACTTT. It codes for CASSNRRSESPLHF.

Points on this clonotype: No DNA is shown, since the ends of the CDR3 on it are uncertain; the CDR3 is the one TCRdb lists. J is TRBJ2-7 and V is TRBV11-2; TRBD1, the D gene given by the table, was not confirmed from the DNA. Germline CDR1 reads SGHAT; CDR2 reads FQNNGV. The CDR3 is made up of 19 amino acids, end residues included. CDR3 sequence reads: CASSFYICSGGQGVHEQYF.

CDR3 coding DNA: TGTGCCAGCAGCTTAGCTTCCGGGTCGCTCTCTGGGGCCAACGTCCTGACTTTC. Encoded protein: CASSLASGSLSGANVLTF. The rearrangement joins TRBV7-9 to TRBJ2-6; no reliable D call. The germline V and J ends were trimmed by 0 bases and 0 bases, with 12 bases remaining between them. The V gene's germline CDR1 is SEHNR and CDR2 FQNEAQ (reference sequence). The length of the CDR3 is 18 residues. The full variable domain, in which reference TRBV7-9 and TRBJ2-6 provide the parts outside the CDR3, is DTGVSQNPRHKITKRGQNVTFRCDPISEHNRLYWYRQTLGQGPEFLTYFQNEAQLEKSRLLSDRFSAERPKGSFSTLEIQRTEQGDSAMYLCASSLASGSLSGANVLTFGAGSRLTVL.

V usage is TRBV25-1 and J usage is TRBJ2-6; D uncertain. CDR3 length equals 13 residues. The ends were cut back, 5 bases at V and 6 bases at J, with 8 bases in the middle. Germline CDR1 and CDR2: MGHDK and SYGVNS. In nucleotides, the CDR3 is TGTGCCAGCAGTCCAAATCAGGCCAACGTCCTGACTTTC. It yields the protein CASSPNQANVLTF.

As regards this clonotype: One junction end does not reproduce the germline sequence, and a read error may be involved. This CDR3 reads CASREGLAGEVVVETQYF. CDR3 nucleotide sequence: TGTGCCAGCAGGGAAGGACTAGCGGGAGAAGTAGTTGTGGAGACCCAGTACTTC. The genes are TRBV2 and TRBJ2-5; 13 positions match TRBD2. The CDR3 is 18 amino acids. CDR1 SNHLY and CDR2 FYNNEI come from the germline V gene.

A few counts support this clonotype. A much larger clone lies a single base off, so this may be a read error. This chain joins TRBV9 and TRBJ2-5; 7 nucleotides match TRBD2. Germline loops: CDR1 SGDLS, CDR2 YYNGEE. The CDR3 has 15 residues. CDR3 coding DNA: TGTGCCAGCAGCGTTACTAGCGAGATACAAGAGACCCCGTACTTC. Translating it yields CASSVTSEIQETPYF.

This clonotype was seen ten or more times. The gene calls are TRBV29-1 and TRBJ2-3, with D perhaps matching TRBD1 (6 bases). Trimming took 7 bases from V and 1 from J, leaving 18 bases between them. The CDR3 runs to 15 residues. Germline lookup yields CDR1 SQVTM and CDR2 ANQGSEA. CDR3 amino acids: CSAKPTGTRTDTQYF. The DNA for the CDR3 is TGCAGCGCCAAACCCACAGGGACCCGCACAGATACGCAGTATTTT.

CDR3 region: CASSSWTSVSYEQYV. CDR3 nucleotide sequence: TGTGCCAGCAGCTCCTGGACATCCGTCTCCTACGAGCAGTACGTC. The V and J genes are TRBV5-1 and TRBJ2-7, with D perhaps matching TRBD1 (5 bases). Germline V gives CDR1 SGHRS, CDR2 YFSETQ. CDR3 length: 15 amino acids.

To note about this clonotype: This may be a read error: a much more frequent sequence differs by one nucleotide. The genes are TRBV20-1 and TRBJ2-7; D not certain. Looked up from germline, CDR1 is DFQATT and CDR2 is SNEGSKA (reference sequence). This CDR3 is built from 13 residues. V lost 2 bases, J lost 9 bases, and 17 bases lay in between. Here the CDR3 reads CSARSPGFRAQYF. In DNA, the CDR3 is TGCAGTGCTAGATCACCTGGGTTTCGCGCGCAGTACTTC.

This clonotype was detected ten times or more. This rearrangement joins TRBV30 to TRBJ2-5; D is possibly TRBD1 (7 bases). The CDR3 covers 15 residues. Trimming took off 0 bases at V and 4 bases at J, with 15 bases between the two ends. CDR1 and CDR2 (germline): GTSNPN, SVGIG (reference sequence). The CDR3 DNA reads TGTGCCTGGAGTGTAGGCGGCAGGGGGGCAGAGACCCAGTACTTC. It specifies CAWSVGGRGAETQYF. Variable domain in full (rest from reference TRBV30 and TRBJ2-5): SQTIHQWPATLVQPVGSPLSLECTVEGTSNPNLYWYRQAAGRGLQLLFYSVGIGQISSEVPQNLSASRPQDRQFILSSKKLLLSDSGFYLCAWSVGGRGAETQYFGPGTRLLVL.

The sample holds many counts of this clonotype. V usage is TRBV30 and J usage is TRBJ1-3, with 9 nucleotides matching TRBD1. Trimming took 3 bases from V and 1 from J; bases not matched to a gene: 1. Germline V lookup: CDR1 GTSNPN, CDR2 SVGIG (reference sequence). The CDR3 is 14 amino acids. This chain's CDR3 is CAWSGQGSGNTIYF. Written as DNA, the CDR3 is TGTGCCTGGAGCGGACAGGGGTCTGGAAACACCATATATTTT.

This clonotype was counted a few times. This chain links TRBV9 with TRBJ1-1; tentative D call: TRBD1 (5 bases). Trimming took 1 base from V and 11 from J, leaving 24 bases between them. Germline V gives CDR1 SGDLS, CDR2 YYNGEE. CDR3 length: 16 amino acids. In nucleotides, the CDR3 is TGTGCCAGCAGCGTATCCCCCTCGCCGGGACCGCGTGAGGCTTTCTTT. This translates into CASSVSPSPGPREAFF.

This clonotype was counted many times. The chain recombines TRBV11-1 with TRBJ2-5, with TRBD2 identical over 12 bases. Germline-derived CDR1 and CDR2 are SGHAT and FQDESV (reference sequence). There are 16 residues in the CDR3. The trim removed 5 bases at V and 4 bases at J, leaving 8 bases unmatched. This chain's CDR3 is CASSPRLAGVGETQYF. The CDR3 coding sequence is TGTGCCAGCAGCCCGAGACTAGCGGGAGTAGGAGAGACCCAGTACTTC.

This clonotype was recorded at least ten times. The chain is built from TRBV6-6 and TRBJ2-5; TRBD1 aligns across 12 bases. The V and J ends lost 5 bases and 5 bases, in that order; junction bases with no gene match: 6. CDR1 and CDR2 (germline): MNHNY, SVGAGI (reference sequence). CDR3 length: 15 residues. The CDR3 region is CASSPGTGGRETQYF. CDR3 coding DNA: TGTGCCAGCAGTCCGGGGACAGGGGGCAGGGAGACCCAGTACTTC.

In its sample, this clonotype was seen many times. The V call is TRBV2, the J call TRBJ1-2; 8 positions agree with TRBD1. Trimming at V came to 6 bases and at J to 8 bases, leaving 8 bases not matched to a gene. Germline-derived CDR1 and CDR2 are SNHLY and FYNNEI. CDR3 length: 13 residues. CDR3: CASSLDRGAGYTF. The CDR3 DNA reads as TGTGCCAGCAGCCTTGACAGGGGCGCGGGCTACACCTTC.

In regard to this clonotype: A read error may explain this, as a much larger clone is one base away. The V and J genes are TRBV20-1 and TRBJ2-7, with D possibly being TRBD1 or TRBD2 (7 bases each). The CDR3 has 14 residues. The germline V and J ends were trimmed by 3 bases and 6 bases, with 18 bases remaining between them. Germline CDR1 and CDR2: DFQATT and SNEGSKA (reference sequence). CDR3: CSARPTGRGSEQYF. CDR3 DNA: TGCAGTGCTAGGCCGACAGGGAGGGGCTCCGAGCAGTACTTC.

This chain's CDR3 is CASSLGQGRSPLHF. For the CDR3, the DNA is TGTGCCAGCAGCTTGGGACAGGGCAGGTCACCCCTCCACTTT. V and J are TRBV7-3 and TRBJ1-6; 9 positions agree with TRBD1. This CDR3 spans 14 amino acids. The germline gives CDR1 SGHTA, CDR2 FQGTGA. J was trimmed by 10 bases and V by 3 bases; bases with no gene match: 4.